What follows are 23 T cell receptor beta chains derived from one specimen sequenced in a study of T cell repertoires in cytomegalovirus infection. A single record per CDR3 protein comes from TCRdb applying MiXCR to the reads. The top ten clones hold roughly 2.9% of a sample with under 850,000 distinct CDR3 sequences, about a third of them seen once. Sequenced material: PBMCs. These TCRs come from a human donor in good health (CMV status not recorded). Some clones in this sample may be carry-over from other donors' samples.

This clonotype was seen at least ten times. This chain links TRBV7-2 with TRBJ2-1, with 10 bases that match TRBD2. The CDR3 sequence is 19 residues long. Germline V gives CDR1 SGHTA, CDR2 FQGNSA. Unmatched junction bases numbered 13, after V lost 2 bases and J lost 3 bases. As DNA, the CDR3 is TGTGCCAGCAGCTTACGGTCCTCTATAGCGGGAGGAAACTACAATGAGCAGTTCTTC. Protein product: CASSLRSSIAGGNYNEQFF.

This sequence joins TRBV28 and TRBJ1-5; no clear D. This CDR3 comprises 14 residues. The germline gives CDR1 MDHEN, CDR2 SYDVKM. The V end was cut by 6 bases, the J end by 3 bases, with 12 bases between. The CDR3 protein is CASSPDWSNQPQHF. The CDR3 DNA is TGTGCCAGCAGCCCTGACTGGTCCAATCAGCCCCAGCATTTT.

The J gene is TRBJ1-1, the V gene TRBV12-3 or TRBV12-4; D is uncertain. V lost 7 bases and J 4 bases, leaving 13 bases between the germline ends. The CDR3 extends over 13 amino acids. As DNA, the CDR3 is TGTGCCAGCACCCCGGGTAGAGGCACTGAAGCTTTCTTT. Its protein product is CASTPGRGTEAFF.

The gene calls are TRBV10-3 and TRBJ1-2; 8 bases are shared with TRBD1. J gave up 2 bases and V 8 bases, and 4 bases lay outside the gene matches. In germline, CDR1 is ENHRY, CDR2 SYGVKD. The CDR3 has 13 residues. The DNA for the CDR3 is TGTGCCATCGGGGGACAGGCCAACTATGGCTACACCTTC. Its translation is CAIGGQANYGYTF.

This clonotype was recorded at least ten times. The V and J genes are TRBV7-3 and TRBJ2-1, with TRBD2 identical over 7 bases. The CDR3 covers 13 residues. The V and J ends lost 2 bases and 9 bases, in that order; junction bases with no gene match: 4. Germline CDR1 is SGHTA and CDR2 is FQGTGA. CDR3 DNA sequence: TGTGCCAGCAGCTTACTCGGGGGGAGTGAGCAGTTCTTC. Protein: CASSLLGGSEQFF. The full variable domain, with the rest looked up from reference TRBV7-3 and TRBJ2-1, is GAGVSQTPSNKVTEKGKYVELRCDPISGHTALYWYRQSLGQGPEFLIYFQGTGAADDSGLPNDRFFAVRPEGSVSTLKIQRTERGDSAVYLCASSLLGGSEQFFGPGTRLTVL.

This chain's CDR3 is CASSVGAGELFF. CDR3 bases: TGTGCCAGTAGTGTAGGCGCCGGGGAGCTGTTTTTT. J is TRBJ2-2 and V is TRBV19; D is uncertain. Germline V gene lookup returns CDR1 LNHDA and CDR2 SQIVND (reference sequence). V lost 5 bases to trimming and J lost 6 bases, with 7 bases between them. The CDR3 is made up of 12 amino acids.

This clonotype was recorded once. The chain combines TRBV7-4 with TRBJ2-7; 9 positions match TRBD2. Trimming cost V 1 base and J 1 base; bases outside gene matches: 11. Germline loops: CDR1 SGHVT, CDR2 SQSDAQ. CDR3 size: 18 residues. CDR3 coding DNA: TGTGCCAGCAGCTTAGGGCTCCTCCGCGGGAGGGAATCCTACGAGCAGTACTTC. Translated: CASSLGLLRGRESYEQYF.

On this clonotype itself: In this CDR3 the conserved last residue, phenylalanine or tryptophan, is missing, so a read error is likely. The chain combines TRBV4-1 with TRBJ2-1, with 7 positions matching TRBD1. Unmatched junction bases numbered 7, after V lost 0 bases and J lost 2 bases. In germline, CDR1 is MGHRA, CDR2 YSYEKL. The CDR3 length is 17 residues. The CDR3 protein is CASSQDWAGGAYNEQFL. Written as DNA, the CDR3 is TGCGCCAGCAGCCAAGATTGGGCAGGGGGTGCCTACAATGAGCAGTTCTTA.

This clonotype was seen ten or more times. V gene TRBV7-8 combines with J gene TRBJ1-2; 9 positions match TRBD1. V shed 4 bases and J 2 bases; nucleotides not matched to a gene: 5. In germline, CDR1 is SGHVS, CDR2 FQNEAQ. This CDR3 contains 15 residues. The CDR3 spells CASSSGQGINYGYTF. The DNA for the CDR3 is TGTGCCAGCAGCTCGGGACAGGGTATCAACTATGGCTACACCTTC.

This clonotype appeared a few times. The chain carries TRBV2 and TRBJ2-5; unclear D gene. The V gene lost 0 bases and the J gene lost 4 bases, with 9 bases spanning the gap. The CDR3 covers 14 residues. Germline V lookup: CDR1 SNHLY, CDR2 FYNNEI. CDR3 protein: CASSEAPSPETQYF. CDR3 DNA sequence: TGTGCCAGCAGTGAAGCGCCCTCCCCAGAGACCCAGTACTTC.

V and J are TRBV2 and TRBJ2-7; a possible D gene is TRBD2 (6 bases). The CDR3 spans 17 residues. Germline CDR1 reads SNHLY; CDR2 reads FYNNEI. Trimming removed 10 bases from V and 0 bases from J, with 25 bases in between. DNA for the CDR3: TGTGCCACCGCCGCCGGGACTCATAACCTACACTCCTACGAGCAGTACTTC. Its protein product is CATAAGTHNLHSYEQYF.

The table lists this clonotype with many counts. In DNA, the CDR3 is TGTGCCAGCAGCTTAGTTGCGGGGGCGCGAGACTATGGCTACACCTTC. The encoded protein is CASSLVAGARDYGYTF. V and J are TRBV7-2 and TRBJ1-2; D might be TRBD1 (6 bases). Deletions cut 1 base from V and 3 bases from J, with 15 bases between. The CDR3 runs 16 residues. Germline CDR1 SGHTA, CDR2 FQGNSA. Together with reference TRBV7-2 and TRBJ1-2, the CDR3 gives the full variable domain: GAGVSQSPSNKVTEKGKDVELRCDPISGHTALYWYRQSLGQGLEFLIYFQGNSAPDKSGLPSDRFSAERTGGSVSTLTIQRTQQEDSAVYLCASSLVAGARDYGYTFGSGTRLTVV.

This clonotype was counted only a few times. The chain employs TRBV7-3 and TRBJ1-1, with 8 bases lining up with TRBD1. J gave up 5 bases and V 4 bases, and 12 bases lay outside the gene matches. The CDR3 totals 16 residues. Germline CDR1 is SGHTA and CDR2 is FQGTGA. CDR3 sequence reads: CASSSQGAVGGTEAFF. As DNA, the CDR3 is TGTGCCAGCAGCTCTCAGGGGGCCGTAGGTGGGACTGAAGCTTTCTTT.

The V call is TRBV15, the J call TRBJ2-3; no clear D. CDR3 length: 20 amino acids. V lost 0 bases and J 4 bases, leaving 26 bases between the germline ends. Germline V gives CDR1 LNHNV, CDR2 YYDKDF (reference sequence). In DNA form, the CDR3 reads TGTGCCACCAGCAGAGAAAGTATAGTCGCTTTTAGGATAGGCGCAGATACGCAGTATTTT. It translates to CATSRESIVAFRIGADTQYF. The variable domain in full, completed from reference TRBV15 and TRBJ2-3, reads DAMVIQNPRYQVTQFGKPVTLSCSQTLNHNVMYWYQQKSSQAPKLLFHYYDKDFNNEADTPDNFQSRRPNTSFCFLDIRSPGLGDTAMYLCATSRESIVAFRIGADTQYFGPGTRLTVL.

This clonotype has at least ten counts. A read error is possible here, since a much larger clone lies one base away. The rearrangement uses TRBV7-2 and TRBJ1-2; no clear D. V lost 6 bases and J 7 bases, leaving 12 bases between the germline ends. The CDR3 is 12 residues long. Germline V gene sequence: CDR1 SGHTA, CDR2 FQGNSA. CDR3 coding DNA: TGTGCCAGCAGTCCTCCGGGAATTGGCTACACCTTC. It translates to CASSPPGIGYTF.

The chain is built from TRBV5-1 and TRBJ1-1; 8 bases agree with TRBD1. This CDR3 region has 14 residues. Germline V gene lookup returns CDR1 SGHRS and CDR2 YFSETQ. J was trimmed by 7 bases and V by 4 bases; bases with no gene match: 9. In nucleotides, the CDR3 is TGCGCCAGCAGCCCATCGGACAGGGTGGATGAAGCTTTCTTT. Amino acids: CASSPSDRVDEAFF.

This clonotype was counted ten times or more. J is TRBJ2-7 and V is TRBV7-2, with D perhaps assigned TRBD1 or TRBD2 (6 bases each). V was shortened by 3 bases and J by 3 bases, with 12 bases between the two germline ends. Germline CDR1 is SGHTA and CDR2 is FQGNSA. The CDR3 consists of 14 residues. The CDR3 DNA reads TGTGCCAGCAGCTTGGGGGGCTCGGTCTACGAGCAGTACTTC. This translates into CASSLGGSVYEQYF.

The V and J genes are TRBV15 and TRBJ2-1; the D is unclear. The ends were cut back, 0 bases at V and 14 bases at J, with 20 bases in the middle. There are 15 residues in the CDR3. CDR1 LNHNV and CDR2 YYDKDF come from the germline V gene (reference sequence). The CDR3 sequence is CATSRDFSSSLEKFF. CDR3 DNA: TGTGCCACCAGCAGAGATTTTTCCTCCAGCTTAGAGAAGTTCTTC.

The sample holds a few counts of this clonotype. The chain couples TRBV5-1 to TRBJ2-7, with D perhaps TRBD1 (6 bases). Trimming took 0 bases from V and 0 from J, leaving 13 bases between them. CDR3 length: 16 amino acids. The V gene's germline CDR1 is SGHRS and CDR2 YFSETQ. The CDR3, as DNA: TGCGCCAGCAGCTTGGCCAGGACAGCTATCTCCTACGAGCAGTACTTC. Translation gives CASSLARTAISYEQYF. The entire variable domain, with the rest obtained from reference TRBV5-1 and TRBJ2-7, is as follows: KAGVTQTPRYLIKTRGQQVTLSCSPISGHRSVSWYQQTPGQGLQFLFEYFSETQRNKGNFPGRFSGRQFSNSRSEMNVSTLELGDSALYLCASSLARTAISYEQYFGPGTRLTVT.

J is TRBJ2-7 and V is TRBV20-1; 12 bases match TRBD2. J was trimmed by 4 bases and V by 6 bases; bases with no gene match: 7. Germline V gene data show CDR1 as DFQATT and CDR2 as SNEGSKA (reference sequence). This CDR3 region has 14 residues. The CDR3 region is CSANGLAGQYEQYF. The CDR3 DNA reads as TGCAGTGCCAACGGACTAGCGGGACAATACGAGCAGTACTTC.

This clonotype was picked up a small number of times. This sequence joins TRBV28 and TRBJ2-3; TRBD1 is a possible D gene (7 bases). The CDR3 consists of 15 residues. V gave up 5 bases and J gave up 4 bases, with 16 bases separating them. Germline-derived CDR1 and CDR2 are MDHEN and SYDVKM. In DNA, the CDR3 is TGTGCCAGCAGTCTTCTGACAGGGAGGTCAGATACGCAGTATTTT. Its protein is CASSLLTGRSDTQYF.

This clonotype was observed a handful of times. The V gene is TRBV24-1, the J gene TRBJ1-5, with D possibly being TRBD1 (6 bases). Germline CDR1 KGHDR, CDR2 SFDVKD. V was clipped by 4 bases and J by 0 bases, with 9 bases between them. CDR3 length equals 15 residues. In DNA, the CDR3 is TGTGCCACCAGTGAGACAGGTTATAGCAATCAGCCCCAGCATTTT. This gives the protein CATSETGYSNQPQHF.

This clonotype was seen at least ten times. The V and J genes are TRBV7-8 and TRBJ1-2; 9 bases align to TRBD1. This CDR3 comprises 13 residues. The V segment lost 5 bases and the J segment 8 bases; nucleotides outside the gene matches: 6. Germline CDR1 is SGHVS and CDR2 is FQNEAQ. In nucleotides, the CDR3 is TGTGCCAGCAGCCCGGACAGGGGCACGGGCTACACCTTC. Translating it yields CASSPDRGTGYTF.